Below are 30 T cell receptor beta chains sequenced from a single sample in a study of patients and donors after allogeneic stem cell transplantation. In TCRdb, the RT-PCR reads were re-called with MiXCR into one record per CDR3 protein. The sample holds 87,000 or so distinct CDR3 sequences; just under 5% are singletons and the top ten take less than 3%. The sample taken for sequencing was blood, either unsorted or a sorted T cell fraction (not recorded which). The receptors here all came from a human donor who was either an allogeneic HSCT recipient or a stem cell or donor lymphocyte infusion donor (not recorded which). It is not recorded whose cells these are; they may come from a transplant donor.

This clonotype was recorded at least ten times. The genes are TRBV20-1 and TRBJ2-5; D is unresolved. V shed 0 bases and J shed 9 bases, with 11 bases lying between them. Germline V lookup: CDR1 DFQATT, CDR2 SNEGSKA (reference sequence). CDR3 size: 12 residues. This CDR3 is CSARDGKTAQYF. DNA for the CDR3: TGCAGTGCTAGAGATGGGAAGACGGCCCAGTACTTC.

This clonotype was seen ten or more times. V gene TRBV12-3 or TRBV12-4 combines with J gene TRBJ1-2; unclear D gene. V dropped 5 bases and J dropped 7 bases, with 14 bases sitting between them. This CDR3 is 13 amino acids long. CDR3 sequence reads: CASSPDGNPGYTF. The CDR3 DNA is TGTGCCAGCAGTCCCGACGGGAACCCTGGCTACACCTTC.

This clonotype was detected many times. The genes are TRBV4-2 and TRBJ1-6, with D unresolved. CDR3 length equals 14 residues. Germline-derived CDR1 and CDR2 are LGHNA and YNFKEQ. Between the trimmed V and J ends, which lost 0 bases and 11 bases, there was a span of 11 bases. DNA for the CDR3: TGTGCCAGCAGCCAAGACGAGGGAAGAGCACCCCTCCACTTT. Its protein product is CASSQDEGRAPLHF.

This clonotype was found many times. The chain joins TRBV20-1 to TRBJ2-7, with D possibly TRBD2 on 6 matching bases. Deletions cut 5 bases from V and 0 bases from J, with 14 bases between. The CDR3 is 14 amino acids. Germline V gene lookup returns CDR1 DFQATT and CDR2 SNEGSKA (reference sequence). CDR3 amino acids: CSAAGSPLSYEQYF. Written as DNA, the CDR3 is TGCAGTGCTGCCGGGAGTCCCCTCTCCTACGAGCAGTACTTC.

This clonotype was observed a handful of times. J is TRBJ2-5 and V is TRBV11-3; 10 bases are a match to TRBD2. Trimming at V came to 8 bases and at J to 5 bases, leaving 8 bases not matched to a gene. The CDR3 totals 14 residues. Germline V gene data show CDR1 as SGHNT and CDR2 as YENEEA. The CDR3 nucleotides are TGTGCCAGCTGGAGGAGCGGGGGGGACGAGACCCAGTACTTC. As protein: CASWRSGGDETQYF.

The V and J genes are TRBV6-5 and TRBJ2-1; D perhaps matches TRBD1 (6 bases). Per the germline V gene, CDR1 is MNHEY and CDR2 is SVGAGI. V dropped 4 bases and J dropped 4 bases, with 11 bases sitting between them. CDR3 size: 14 residues. The CDR3, as DNA: TGTGCCAGCAGTTCAGAAGGACAGTACAATGAGCAGTTCTTC. As protein: CASSSEGQYNEQFF.

A few counts support this clonotype. V usage is TRBV3-1 and J usage is TRBJ1-1; a possible D gene is TRBD1 (5 bases). The V gene's germline CDR1 is LGHDT and CDR2 YNNKEL (reference sequence). The ends were cut back, 3 bases at V and 2 bases at J, with 7 bases in the middle. The CDR3 spans 13 residues. CDR3 sequence (DNA): TGTGCCAGCAGCCAGACAGAAAACACTGAAGCTTTCTTT. Amino acid sequence: CASSQTENTEAFF.

By frequency in the sample, this clonotype is medium-sized. The rearrangement joins TRBV10-3 to TRBJ2-3; TRBD1 agrees at 7 bases. The CDR3 extends over 16 amino acids. Germline V gene lookup returns CDR1 ENHRY and CDR2 SYGVKD. The junction had 9 bases not matched to a gene; V was cut back by 4 bases and J by 2 bases. The CDR3 DNA reads as TGTGCCATCAGTGGAATGACAGGGAGAGCCACAGATACGCAGTATTTT. It specifies CAISGMTGRATDTQYF.

This clonotype was seen many times. Here the CDR3 reads CASSSPGDNSPLHF. In nucleotides, the CDR3 is TGTGCCAGCAGCTCGCCGGGAGATAATTCACCCCTCCACTTT. V and J are TRBV5-6 and TRBJ1-6, with D uncertain. The CDR3 runs to 14 residues. V lost 3 bases and J 5 bases, leaving 9 bases between the germline ends. Germline lookup yields CDR1 SGHDT and CDR2 YYEEEE.

The chain combines TRBV11-1 with TRBJ2-2; D is possibly TRBD2 (6 bases). This CDR3 is 17 amino acids long. The germline CDR1 and CDR2 sequences are SGHAT and FQDESV (reference sequence). With 5 bases removed from V and 2 bases from J, the gap between germline ends came to 18 bases. CDR3 in amino acids: CASSTLSGQINTGELFF. The CDR3 nucleotides are TGTGCCAGCAGCACCCTCAGCGGGCAGATTAACACCGGGGAGCTGTTTTTT.

This clonotype showed up many times. V usage is TRBV4-1 and J usage is TRBJ1-2, with D maybe TRBD1 (6 bases). The length of the CDR3 is 15 residues. Trimming took 2 bases from V and 2 from J, leaving 12 bases between them. Germline CDR1 reads MGHRA; CDR2 reads YSYEKL. The CDR3 spells CASSQTGTLNYGYTF. In DNA, the CDR3 is TGCGCCAGCAGCCAAACCGGGACACTCAACTATGGCTACACCTTC.

This clonotype has a handful of counts. The V call is TRBV27, the J call TRBJ2-1; D may match TRBD1 or TRBD2 (6 bases each). Germline CDR1 and CDR2: MNHEY and SMNVEV (reference sequence). The CDR3 covers 17 residues. Trimming removed 0 bases from V and 5 bases from J, with 17 bases in between. The chain's CDR3 is CASSLSRGGTLNNEQFF. The CDR3 DNA reads as TGTGCCAGCAGTTTATCGAGAGGGGGGACATTAAACAATGAGCAGTTCTTC.

This clonotype has a handful of counts. The chain employs TRBV7-2 and TRBJ2-7; tentative D call: TRBD1 (5 bases). Trimming pared 5 bases from V and 7 bases from J, leaving 12 bases between. The CDR3 contains 12 residues. Germline V CDR1 and CDR2: SGHTA, FQGNSA. The CDR3: CASSVRVGEQYF. CDR3 nucleotides: TGTGCCAGCAGCGTCAGGGTGGGGGAGCAGTACTTC.

This clonotype was seen many times. The chain couples TRBV2 to TRBJ1-5, with 7 bases identical to TRBD1. Per germline, CDR1 SNHLY and CDR2 FYNNEI. This CDR3 is built from 15 residues. The ends lost 6 bases at V and 2 bases at J; junction bases unmatched: 7. The CDR3 is CASSVDRAGNQPQHF. The CDR3 nucleotides are TGTGCCAGCAGCGTTGACAGGGCGGGCAATCAGCCCCAGCATTTT. Variable domain in full (rest from reference TRBV2 and TRBJ1-5): EPEVTQTPSHQVTQMGQEVILRCVPISNHLYFYWYRQILGQKVEFLVSFYNNEISEKSEIFDDQFSVERPDGSNFTLKIRSTKLEDSAMYFCASSVDRAGNQPQHFGDGTRLSIL.

The chain is built from TRBV7-8 and TRBJ2-3; D tentatively fits TRBD1 or TRBD2 (7 bases each). CDR3 length: 15 amino acids. Trimming pared 0 bases from V and 5 bases from J, leaving 12 bases between. The germline CDR1 and CDR2 sequences are SGHVS and FQNEAQ. The CDR3 region has the DNA TGTGCCAGCAGCTTAGCGACAGGGAGGGGAGATACGCAGTATTTT. Its translation: CASSLATGRGDTQYF.

This clonotype was seen ten or more times. This chain links TRBV7-9 with TRBJ2-1; 7 bases fit TRBD1. Germline CDR1 and CDR2: SEHNR and FQNEAQ (reference sequence). CDR3 length equals 15 residues. V trimming: 4 bases; J trimming: 8 bases; junction bases outside the gene matches: 11. The DNA of the CDR3 is TGTGCCAGCAGCTCATACAGGGGTTCCTTTTATGAGCAGTTCTTC. Translating it yields CASSSYRGSFYEQFF.

The table lists this clonotype with many counts. This chain links TRBV12-3 or TRBV12-4 with TRBJ2-7; D not resolved. V shed 6 bases and J shed 2 bases, with 11 bases lying between them. The CDR3 spans 13 residues. In nucleotides, the CDR3 is TGTGCCAGCAGCATTCGGAGACCCTACGAGCAGTACTTC. Translated, it gives CASSIRRPYEQYF.

The sample holds many counts of this clonotype. The chain is built from TRBV5-1 and TRBJ2-5, with D perhaps matching TRBD1 (6 bases). The CDR3 extends over 14 amino acids. Trimming removed 5 bases at V and 4 bases at J, with 15 bases between. From germline, CDR1 is SGHRS and CDR2 YFSETQ. The CDR3 region is CASSDTGSIETQYF. Written as DNA, the CDR3 is TGCGCCAGCAGTGATACAGGGTCGATAGAGACCCAGTACTTC.

This clonotype was seen only a few times. This chain connects TRBV7-2 to TRBJ2-2; D remains unclear. With 2 bases removed from V and 0 bases from J, the gap between germline ends came to 7 bases. The CDR3 has 15 amino acids. CDR1 and CDR2 (germline): SGHTA, FQGNSA. This CDR3 is CASSLRRTNTGELFF. CDR3 in DNA: TGTGCCAGCAGCTTAAGGCGGACGAACACCGGGGAGCTGTTTTTT.

This clonotype showed up just a few times. The DNA for the CDR3 is TGTGCCAGCACGGGACGCCCCCGGACACCCCTCCACTTT. The encoded protein is CASTGRPRTPLHF. V is TRBV2 and J is TRBJ1-6; maybe TRBD1 (5 bases). V was shortened by 7 bases and J by 11 bases, with 15 bases between the two germline ends. Germline V lookup: CDR1 SNHLY, CDR2 FYNNEI. There are 13 residues in the CDR3.

This clonotype was seen repeatedly, ten times or more. The chain employs TRBV28 and TRBJ2-6; 7 nucleotides line up with TRBD1. V lost 5 bases, J lost 0 bases, and 4 bases stayed unmatched. The CDR3 consists of 16 residues. Germline V lookup: CDR1 MDHEN, CDR2 SYDVKM. The CDR3 spells CASSTGADSGANVLTF. The CDR3, as DNA: TGTGCCAGCAGTACAGGGGCCGACTCTGGGGCCAACGTCCTGACTTTC.

This clonotype was seen ten or more times. The rearrangement links TRBV9 to TRBJ1-2; 9 positions match TRBD1. With 4 bases clipped from V and 5 bases from J, the junction kept 9 bases outside the gene matches. This CDR3 is built from 15 residues. The germline gives CDR1 SGDLS, CDR2 YYNGEE. In DNA, the CDR3 is TGTGCCAGCAGCCCACGGACAGGGGATAGGTATGGCTACACCTTC. Its translation is CASSPRTGDRYGYTF.

The sample holds a few counts of this clonotype. The genes are TRBV10-3 and TRBJ2-5; maybe TRBD1 (6 bases). Germline CDR1 and CDR2: ENHRY and SYGVKD. The CDR3 runs 15 residues. Between the trimmed V and J ends, which lost 2 bases and 9 bases, there was a span of 19 bases. The DNA for the CDR3 is TGTGCCATCAGTGAGGACAGGTCTAGGGGGTTCGCCCAGTACTTC. Its translation: CAISEDRSRGFAQYF.

This chain links TRBV27 with TRBJ2-2; the D gene is possibly TRBD2 (6 bases). Germline assignment: CDR1 MNHEY and CDR2 SMNVEV (reference sequence). The CDR3 totals 16 residues. Trimming stripped 2 bases from V and 7 bases from J, with 17 bases between. The CDR3 is CASSLKPPGEVGELFF. CDR3 DNA: TGTGCCAGCAGTTTAAAACCCCCTGGGGAGGTCGGGGAGCTGTTTTTT.

This clonotype was recorded at least ten times. The chain employs TRBV28 and TRBJ1-3; weak D call: TRBD1 (6 bases). Trimming stripped 6 bases from V and 7 bases from J, with 22 bases between. The CDR3 covers 16 residues. Germline CDR1 MDHEN, CDR2 SYDVKM. This CDR3 is CASSPGGSDRGNTIYF. Here the CDR3 DNA reads TGTGCCAGCAGCCCCGGCGGCTCGGACAGAGGGAACACCATATATTTT. Combining the CDR3 with reference TRBV28 and TRBJ1-3 gives the whole variable domain DVKVTQSSRYLVKRTGEKVFLECVQDMDHENMFWYRQDPGLGLRLIYFSYDVKMKEKGDIPEGYSVSREKKERFSLILESASTNQTSMYLCASSPGGSDRGNTIYFGEGSWLTVV.

V and J are TRBV28 and TRBJ2-7; D is perhaps TRBD2 (5 bases). This CDR3 comprises 16 residues. The V gene's germline CDR1 is MDHEN and CDR2 SYDVKM. V dropped 2 bases and J dropped 3 bases, with 17 bases sitting between them. CDR3 bases: TGTGCCAGCAGTTTACCCTTCACAGTCGCGGGCTACGAGCAGTACTTC. It specifies CASSLPFTVAGYEQYF.

This chain uses TRBV27 with TRBJ1-6; 7 bases match TRBD1. CDR1 is MNHEY and CDR2 is SMNVEV in the germline V gene (reference sequence). V was clipped by 6 bases and J by 6 bases; unmatched bases: 8. The CDR3 loop spans 15 amino acids. The DNA of the CDR3 is TGTGCCAGCAGGGAGGGGACAGCAACTAATTCACCCCTCCACTTT. Its translation: CASREGTATNSPLHF.

There are a few counts of this clonotype. The V call is TRBV20-1, the J call TRBJ1-6; D might be TRBD1 (5 bases). V lost 4 bases, J lost 6 bases, and 10 bases lay in between. CDR3 length equals 13 residues. Germline values: CDR1 DFQATT, CDR2 SNEGSKA (reference sequence). The CDR3 spells CSATGPVNSPLHF. As DNA, the CDR3 is TGCAGTGCTACAGGGCCCGTTAATTCACCCCTCCACTTT.

In this sample, this clonotype turned up a few times. This chain links TRBV5-6 with TRBJ1-6, with no clear D. Germline V gives CDR1 SGHDT, CDR2 YYEEEE. There are 15 residues in the CDR3. V lost 0 bases and J 5 bases, leaving 9 bases between the germline ends. The CDR3 DNA is TGTGCCAGCAGCTTGGGGAGTGGAGATAATTCACCCCTCCACTTT. This gives the protein CASSLGSGDNSPLHF.

A remark on this clonotype: A much larger clone lies a single base off, so this may be a read error. The rearrangement uses TRBV5-4 and TRBJ2-7; 8 nucleotides match TRBD2. Germline CDR1 SGHNT, CDR2 YYREEE (reference sequence). This CDR3 comprises 15 residues. V shed 3 bases, J shed 3 bases, and the junction held 8 bases outside the gene matches. The CDR3 DNA reads TGTGCCAGCAGCTGGGGGGGGACTAGAATCTACGAGCAGTACTTC. This codes for CASSWGGTRIYEQYF. Drawing the rest from reference TRBV5-4 and TRBJ2-7, the complete variable domain is ETGVTQSPTHLIKTRGQQVTLRCSSQSGHNTVSWYQQALGQGPQFIFQYYREEENGRGNFPPRFSGLQFPNYSSELNVNALELDDSALYLCASSWGGTRIYEQYFGPGTRLTVT.